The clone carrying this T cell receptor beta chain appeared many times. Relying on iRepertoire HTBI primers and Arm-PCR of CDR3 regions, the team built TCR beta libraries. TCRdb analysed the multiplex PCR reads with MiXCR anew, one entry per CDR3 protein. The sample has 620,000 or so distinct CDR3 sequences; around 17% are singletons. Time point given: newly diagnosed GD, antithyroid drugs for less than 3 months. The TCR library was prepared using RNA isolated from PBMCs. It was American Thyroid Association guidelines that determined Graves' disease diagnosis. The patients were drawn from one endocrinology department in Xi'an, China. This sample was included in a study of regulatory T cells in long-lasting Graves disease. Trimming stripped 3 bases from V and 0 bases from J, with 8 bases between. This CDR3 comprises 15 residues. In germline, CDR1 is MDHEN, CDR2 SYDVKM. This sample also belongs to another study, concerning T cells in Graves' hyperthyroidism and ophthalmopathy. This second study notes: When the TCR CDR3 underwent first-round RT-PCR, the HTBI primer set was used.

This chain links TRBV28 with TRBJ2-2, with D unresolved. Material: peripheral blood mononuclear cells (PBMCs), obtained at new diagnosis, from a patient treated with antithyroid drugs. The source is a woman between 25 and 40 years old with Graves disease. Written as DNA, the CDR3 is TGTGCCAGCAGTTTGTCTGGCCCGAACACCGGGGAGCTGTTTTTT. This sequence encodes CASSLSGPNTGELFF.